The clone carrying this T cell receptor (beta chain) showed up just a few times. Its antigen is unidentified. TCRdb reprocessed the RACE reads via MiXCR and lists one record per CDR3 protein. The repertoire holds under 400,000 distinct CDR3 sequences, with approximately 5.1% as singletons. This specimen comes from a study of human T cells and chemical hapten exposure. Study details: Donors were sensitized with 2% DPC on the upper inner arm. The cohort included alopecia areata under or over 50% scalp, totalis and universalis. Points from the study as a whole: Following DPC sensitization, TCRs present above 1 in 1000 frequency showed no change.

The time point was: pre-sensitization, week 0. Treatment described: therapeutic diphenylcyclopropenone sensitization with weekly scalp DPC. The sequences come from whole blood, collected in connection with sensitization to the hapten diphenylcyclopropenone (DPC). The TCR originated in a woman aged 45-60 years with alopecia areata. Some clones in this sample may be carry-over from other donors' samples.

This chain's CDR3 is CASSKTSGMRETQYF. CDR3 coding DNA: TGTGCCAGCAGTAAGACTAGCGGGATGAGAGAGACCCAGTACTTC. V and J are TRBV12-3 or TRBV12-4 and TRBJ2-5, with 11 bases that match TRBD2. The CDR3 is made up of 15 amino acids. The V gene end was trimmed by 5 bases and the J gene end by 4 bases; junction bases not matched to a gene: 6.